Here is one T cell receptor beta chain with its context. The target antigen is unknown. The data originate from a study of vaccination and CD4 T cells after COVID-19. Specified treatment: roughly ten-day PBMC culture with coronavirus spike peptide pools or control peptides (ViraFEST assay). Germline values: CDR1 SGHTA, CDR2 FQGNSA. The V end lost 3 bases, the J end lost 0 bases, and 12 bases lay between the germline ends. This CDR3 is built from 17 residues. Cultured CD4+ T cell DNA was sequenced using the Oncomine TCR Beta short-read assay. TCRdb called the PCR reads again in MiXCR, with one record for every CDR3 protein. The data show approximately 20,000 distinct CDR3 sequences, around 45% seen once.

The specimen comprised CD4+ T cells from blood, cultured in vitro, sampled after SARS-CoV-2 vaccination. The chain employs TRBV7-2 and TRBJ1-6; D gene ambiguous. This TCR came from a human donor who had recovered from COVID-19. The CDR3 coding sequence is TGTGCCAGCAGCTTCCTCTCAGGAAGCTCCTATAATTCACCCCTCCACTTT. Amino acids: CASSFLSGSSYNSPLHF.